Detailed here is one T cell receptor beta chain. Its target is unknown. The authors reverse transcribed all of the isolated RNA, so sequencing captured expressed TCRB transcripts. Sequencing was performed with immunoSEQ multiplex PCR; in TCRdb, only in-frame clones are kept and a portion is missing. The sample has around 600,000 clones, roughly 12% seen once. Germline lookup yields CDR1 SGDLS and CDR2 YYNGEE. J gave up 3 bases and V 4 bases, and 18 bases lay outside the gene matches. The CDR3 loop spans 19 amino acids. This record belongs to a study of beta chain features in type 1 diabetes. On the study more broadly: Sorted cells, around 100 million in number, were examined across all samples. Notes on the study in general: People with Type 1 diabetes carried modestly yet significantly shorter TCRB CDR3s in all four CD4+ subsets. Among type 1 diabetes patients, VDJ junctions had fewer insertions and more deletions.

The chain recombines TRBV9 with TRBJ1-1, with 10 bases aligning to TRBD1. Sequencing input: naive CD4+ T cells from blood. The sequence derives from a man in his thirties or forties with type 1 diabetes. DNA of the CDR3: TGTGCCAGCAGCTATAGCCCCCCCGGGACAGGGGTCGGGGACACTGAAGCTTTCTTT. Its protein product is CASSYSPPGTGVGDTEAFF.